These 24 T cell receptor beta chains originate from one sample sequenced in a study of blood T cell repertoires in COVID-19. Repertoires were generated with immunoSEQ multiplex PCR, while TCRdb's copy carries only in-frame clones and drops some. Altogether about 20,000 clones are present, about 90% being singletons, with the ten largest covering more than 3.5%. Sequencing was carried out using peripheral blood. The receptors derive from a human donor in a cohort sampled during active COVID-19.

The J gene is TRBJ1-1, the V gene TRBV10-3; D gene unclear. The V end lost 10 bases, the J end lost 1 base, and 13 bases lay between the germline ends. The CDR3 extends over 13 amino acids. Germline V gene lookup returns CDR1 ENHRY and CDR2 SYGVKD. In nucleotides, the CDR3 is TGTGCCACCCAGGCCTTGCAGAACACTGAAGCTTTCTTT. Translated, it gives CATQALQNTEAFF.

In nucleotides, the CDR3 is TGCGCCAGCAGCTTGGCAGGGATATCTTTCCGGTCGCCGCAGTATTTT. Encoded protein: CASSLAGISFRSPQYF. This chain joins TRBV5-1 and TRBJ2-3, with D possibly TRBD1 on 5 matching bases. The CDR3 contains 16 residues. The V and J ends lost 0 bases and 10 bases respectively, with 21 bases between them. Germline V gene data show CDR1 as SGHRS and CDR2 as YFSETQ.

CDR3 sequence: CASSLSPGTGEVGYTF. CDR3 DNA: TGCGCCAGCAGCTTAAGTCCCGGGACAGGGGAGGTTGGCTACACCTTC. The chain has TRBV5-1 and TRBJ1-2; TRBD1 matches 10 bases. V gave up 2 bases and J gave up 7 bases; unmatched junction bases: 11. Per the germline V gene, CDR1 is SGHRS and CDR2 is YFSETQ. The CDR3 length is 16 residues.

V usage is TRBV5-1 and J usage is TRBJ2-2, with a tentative D call TRBD1 (6 bases). V dropped 7 bases and J dropped 0 bases, with 10 bases sitting between them. The V gene's germline CDR1 is SGHRS and CDR2 YFSETQ. The CDR3 totals 14 residues. CDR3 residues: CASEKGANTGELFF. The CDR3 DNA is TGCGCCAGCGAGAAGGGGGCGAACACCGGGGAGCTGTTTTTT.

This chain connects TRBV5-5 to TRBJ1-5; 8 positions agree with TRBD1. The V and J ends lost 6 bases and 0 bases, in that order; junction bases with no gene match: 8. The length of the CDR3 is 16 residues. In germline, CDR1 is SGHKS, CDR2 YYEKEE (reference sequence). Here the CDR3 DNA reads TGTGCCAGCAACTTACAGGGGGTCCATAGCAATCAGCCCCAGCATTTT. Translated, it gives CASNLQGVHSNQPQHF.

This rearrangement joins TRBV18 to TRBJ2-1; D unresolved. The CDR3 consists of 14 residues. Looked up from germline, CDR1 is KGHSH and CDR2 is LQKENI. V was clipped by 6 bases and J by 7 bases, with 16 bases between them. The CDR3 here is CASSPTAYSNEQFF. In DNA, the CDR3 is TGTGCCAGCTCGCCAACTGCGTACTCGAATGAGCAGTTCTTC.

V gene TRBV25-1 combines with J gene TRBJ2-3; 9 bases agree with TRBD2. This CDR3 contains 16 residues. Germline V gene lookup returns CDR1 MGHDK and CDR2 SYGVNS. With V trimmed by 1 base and J by 3 bases, 5 bases remained unmatched. The CDR3 DNA reads TGTGCCAGCAGTGAATCGCTAGCGGGATTTACAGATACGCAGTATTTT. It yields the protein CASSESLAGFTDTQYF.

The rearrangement links TRBV27 to TRBJ2-7; the match to TRBD1 covers 9 bases. V lost 5 bases to trimming and J lost 3 bases; unmatched junction nucleotides: 17. Germline V gives CDR1 MNHEY, CDR2 SMNVEV (reference sequence). The CDR3 covers 18 residues. In nucleotides, the CDR3 is TGTGCCAGCAGTAATCTACCGCCGGGACAGGGCCCCTACTACGAGCAGTACTTC. Translated: CASSNLPPGQGPYYEQYF.

This rearrangement joins TRBV9 to TRBJ1-1; D may be TRBD1 (6 bases). V was trimmed by 3 bases and J by 3 bases, leaving 18 bases between them. This CDR3 has 16 amino acids. CDR1 and CDR2 (germline): SGDLS, YYNGEE. CDR3 sequence: CASSAPRGGLDTEAFF. As DNA, the CDR3 is TGTGCCAGCAGCGCGCCGAGGGGGGGACTGGACACTGAAGCTTTCTTT.

V usage is TRBV20-1 and J usage is TRBJ1-1; no reliable D call. Germline V gene data show CDR1 as DFQATT and CDR2 as SNEGSKA (reference sequence). The CDR3 extends over 13 amino acids. The germline V and J ends were trimmed by 3 bases and 3 bases, with 11 bases remaining between them. Here the CDR3 reads CSASAGRDTEAFF. The CDR3, as DNA: TGCAGTGCTAGTGCCGGGAGGGACACTGAAGCTTTCTTT.

This rearrangement joins TRBV19 to TRBJ2-7; D not resolved. The CDR3 extends over 12 amino acids. Germline V lookup: CDR1 LNHDA, CDR2 SQIVND (reference sequence). V was cut by 9 bases and J by 0 bases, with 9 bases left in between. CDR3 region: CASLQRSYEQYV. CDR3 sequence (DNA): TGTGCCAGCCTGCAGCGCTCCTACGAGCAGTACGTC.

The gene calls are TRBV19 and TRBJ2-3; D may be TRBD2 (5 bases). The CDR3 has 13 amino acids. Germline V gene data show CDR1 as LNHDA and CDR2 as SQIVND (reference sequence). V was cut by 8 bases and J by 1 base, with 10 bases left in between. The CDR3 nucleotides read TGTGCCAGTTCTTCGGAGGGCACAGATACGCAGTATTTT. Its translation is CASSSEGTDTQYF.

In nucleotides, the CDR3 is TGTGCCACTCGAGCGGGAGGGCCCATTGGCGAGCAGTACGTC. Its protein product is CATRAGGPIGEQYV. The V call is TRBV25-1, the J call TRBJ2-7; TRBD2 matches at 10 bases. Trimming cost V 10 bases and J 6 bases; bases outside gene matches: 12. Germline CDR1 MGHDK, CDR2 SYGVNS. This CDR3 is built from 14 residues.

This clone was seen just once. The chain joins TRBV4-1 to TRBJ2-5, with a tentative D call TRBD1 (6 bases). Looked up from germline, CDR1 is MGHRA and CDR2 is YSYEKL. With 5 bases removed from V and 4 bases from J, the gap between germline ends came to 14 bases. This CDR3 is built from 14 residues. The CDR3 sequence: CASSARQALETQYF. The CDR3 coding sequence is TGCGCCAGCAGCGCACGACAGGCGTTAGAGACCCAGTACTTC.

The chain links TRBV5-1 to TRBJ1-1; maybe TRBD1 (5 bases). V dropped 4 bases and J dropped 4 bases, with 14 bases sitting between them. This CDR3 is built from 14 residues. CDR1 SGHRS and CDR2 YFSETQ come from the germline V gene. The CDR3 DNA is TGCGCCAGCAGCCTCGACAGTATAGCCACTGAAGCTTTCTTT. It codes for CASSLDSIATEAFF.

The genes are TRBV7-9 and TRBJ1-1; D is undetermined. CDR3 length: 13 amino acids. CDR1 and CDR2 (germline): SEHNR, FQNEAQ (reference sequence). V was cut by 7 bases and J by 1 base, with 10 bases left in between. For the CDR3, the DNA is TGTGCCAGCAATCAACGGGAGAACACTGAAGCTTTCTTT. Residues: CASNQRENTEAFF.

V and J are TRBV6-1 and TRBJ1-2; D possibly corresponds to TRBD1 (6 bases). Germline V gene sequence: CDR1 MNHNS, CDR2 SASEGT. V lost 0 bases to trimming and J lost 2 bases, with 10 bases between them. The CDR3 length is 15 residues. CDR3 in DNA: TGTGCCAGCAGTGAAGCGTTGGGGGCGAACTATGGCTACACCTTC. It yields the protein CASSEALGANYGYTF.

The rearrangement links TRBV7-2 to TRBJ1-2, with TRBD1 matching 7 bases. Germline V gene sequence: CDR1 SGHTA, CDR2 FQGNSA. The CDR3 is 14 amino acids. The junction had 9 bases not matched to a gene; V was cut back by 5 bases and J by 6 bases. CDR3 amino acids: CASSAPGQRNGYTF. The CDR3 DNA sequence: TGTGCCAGCAGCGCACCGGGACAGAGGAATGGCTACACCTTC.

The chain couples TRBV9 to TRBJ2-5; perhaps TRBD1 as D (6 bases). This CDR3 is built from 15 residues. In germline, CDR1 is SGDLS, CDR2 YYNGEE. The V gene lost 2 bases and the J gene lost 2 bases, with 13 bases spanning the gap. CDR3 in amino acids: CASSVGASPQETQYF. For the CDR3, the DNA is TGTGCCAGCAGCGTGGGGGCTAGTCCGCAAGAGACCCAGTACTTC.

The rearrangement links TRBV7-9 to TRBJ2-7; 9 bases align to TRBD1. This CDR3 has 16 residues. Unmatched junction bases numbered 7, after V lost 3 bases and J lost 1 base. From germline, CDR1 is SEHNR and CDR2 FQNEAQ (reference sequence). CDR3 nucleotide sequence: TGTGCCAGCAGCTTGGACAGGGGCATTACATCCTACGAGCAGTACGTC. Amino acids: CASSLDRGITSYEQYV.

The V and J genes are TRBV24-1 and TRBJ2-1; TRBD1 is a possible D gene (5 bases). The CDR3 length is 15 residues. CDR1 and CDR2 from the germline V gene are KGHDR and SFDVKD. Trimming left V 4 bases short and J 6 bases short, with 15 bases between. This CDR3 is CATSESGYGGNEQFF. For the CDR3, the DNA is TGTGCCACCAGTGAATCAGGGTACGGCGGCAATGAGCAGTTCTTC.

The rearrangement joins TRBV18 to TRBJ1-5; D unresolved. This CDR3 contains 15 residues. Per germline, CDR1 KGHSH and CDR2 LQKENI. The V and J ends lost 0 bases and 2 bases respectively, with 8 bases between them. CDR3 DNA: TGTGCCAGCTCACCACCAAGCGGGGGCAATCAGCCCCAGCATTTT. It encodes CASSPPSGGNQPQHF.

The V and J genes are TRBV19 and TRBJ1-5; D is uncertain. In germline, CDR1 is LNHDA, CDR2 SQIVND (reference sequence). Trimming cost V 6 bases and J 3 bases, with 18 bases left between them. The CDR3 has 16 amino acids. CDR3: CASRSSHGGPNQPQHF. The CDR3 DNA follows: TGTGCCAGTAGATCTTCACACGGCGGGCCCAATCAGCCCCAGCATTTT.

V usage is TRBV14 and J usage is TRBJ2-7, with a weak D call TRBD2 (6 bases). The CDR3 extends over 14 amino acids. V was shortened by 1 base and J by 4 bases, with 11 bases between the two germline ends. Germline values: CDR1 SGHDN, CDR2 FVKESK. CDR3 coding DNA: TGTGCCAGCAGCCAAGGGCGGGGCGTATACGAGCAGTACGTC. As protein: CASSQGRGVYEQYV.